These T cell receptor beta chains were read from a single sample in a study of T cells after somatic rescue of genetic block. Measured with immunoSEQ multiplex PCR; TCRdb has only the in-frame clones, and not every one. This sample has roughly 71,000 clones, with approximately 91% found just once. Sequences were obtained from peripheral blood mononuclear cells (PBMCs). These receptors were collected from a young man. Both conserved end residues are part of each CDR3. The D gene is left open where the match is weak.

CDR3 protein | CDR3 DNA | J gene | V gene | D gene
CASSLSLGGSLFSSTDTQYF | TGTGCCAGCAGTTTATCTCTTGGCGGGAGTCTCTTTTCTAGCACAGATACGCAGTATTTT | TRBJ2-3 | TRBV28 | TRBD2
CASSLVVAGAYEQYF | TGTGCCAGCAGCTTGGTGGTAGCGGGAGCCTACGAGCAGTACTTC | TRBJ2-7 | TRBV5-4 | TRBD2
CASKSDRGNTEAFF | TGTGCCAGCAAGTCGGACAGGGGGAACACTGAAGCTTTCTTT | TRBJ1-1 | TRBV6-1 | TRBD1
CAISMGTGVGYTF | TGTGCCATCAGTATGGGGACAGGGGTTGGCTACACCTTC | TRBJ1-2 | TRBV10-3 | TRBD1
CSGRRDTDADTQYF | TGCAGCGGGCGGCGGGACACCGACGCAGATACGCAGTATTTT | TRBJ2-3 | TRBV29-1 | .
CASSLGTSATPGANVLTF | TGTGCCAGCAGCTTGGGGACTAGCGCCACTCCTGGGGCCAACGTCCTGACTTTC | TRBJ2-6 | TRBV5-4 | TRBD2
CASSVQGAKGSPLHF | TGTGCCAGCAGTGTACAGGGGGCAAAAGGTTCACCCCTCCACTTT | TRBJ1-6 | TRBV2 | TRBD1
CATSRGENSPLHF | TGTGCCACCAGCAGAGGGGAGAATTCACCCCTCCACTTT | TRBJ1-6 | TRBV15 | .
CASSLATVPYGYTF | TGTGCCAGCAGCTTAGCGACAGTCCCCTATGGCTACACCTTC | TRBJ1-2 | TRBV7-9 | .
CASSLLNNYGYTF | TGTGCCAGCAGCTTACTGAATAACTATGGCTACACCTTC | TRBJ1-2 | TRBV7-9 | .
CASSPGQGPGGYTF | TGCGCCAGCAGCCCCGGACAGGGTCCTGGTGGCTACACCTTC | TRBJ1-2 | TRBV5-1 | TRBD1
CASSRTGLPGELFF | TGTGCCAGCTCACGGACAGGCCTTCCCGGGGAGCTGTTTTTT | TRBJ2-2 | TRBV18 | TRBD1
CASSLWQSSYEQYF | TGTGCCAGCAGTTTATGGCAGAGCTCCTACGAGCAGTACTTC | TRBJ2-7 | TRBV27 | .
CASTQGISTDTQYF | TGTGCCAGCACGCAAGGGATCAGCACAGATACGCAGTATTTT | TRBJ2-3 | TRBV6-1 | .
CASSQDLDGQGYEQYF | TGCGCCAGCAGCCAAGATCTCGACGGACAGGGTTACGAGCAGTACTTC | TRBJ2-7 | TRBV4-3 | TRBD1